These T cell receptor beta chains were read from a single sample in a study of molecular identifiers for immune sequencing clone quantification. TCRdb used MiXCR to reprocess the PCR reads, holding one entry per CDR3 protein. In the table there are 300,000 to 350,000 distinct CDR3 sequences, around a fifth of which are singletons. Source material: naive CD8+ T cells from blood, with Jurkat cell RNA spiked in. Receptor source: a human donor in good health. Some libraries in this study had Jurkat cell RNA spiked in. Each CDR3 is given with its conserved first and last residue. A D gene is named only where the DNA matches it firmly. Some rows have no size entry. The others give once, few or many, or a class for an expanded clone.

D gene,V gene,J gene,clone size,CDR3 protein,CDR3 DNA
NA,TRBV5-8,TRBJ1-1,many,CASSLVRSLEAFF,TGTGCCAGCAGCTTGGTTAGGAGCCTTGAAGCTTTCTTT
NA,TRBV9,TRBJ2-7,many,CASSPWASSYEQYF,TGTGCCAGCAGCCCTTGGGCCAGCTCCTACGAGCAGTACTTC
NA,TRBV20-1,TRBJ2-3,NA,CSARSPGSDTQYF,TGCAGTGCTAGATCTCCGGGATCGGATACGCAGTATTTT
NA,TRBV4-1,TRBJ2-7,few,CASSQEGPETSYEQYF,TGCGCCAGCAGCCAAGAAGGTCCGGAGACCTCCTACGAGCAGTACTTC
NA,TRBV28,TRBJ2-7,many,CASSLTGNEQYF,TGTGCCAGCAGTTTAACTGGAAACGAGCAGTACTTC
TRBD1,TRBV20-1,TRBJ1-6,many,CSAAGQGASYSPLHF,TGCAGTGCTGCAGGACAGGGGGCATCTTATTCACCCCTCCACTTT
NA,TRBV6-2/TRBV6-3,TRBJ2-3,NA,CGSGFGTPLEYF,TGTGGCAGCGGTTTCGGGACACCGCTCGAGTATTTT
TRBD1,TRBV9,TRBJ2-2,NA,CASSVESRGFTGELFF,TGTGCCAGCAGCGTAGAAAGCAGGGGGTTCACCGGGGAGCTGTTTTTT
NA,TRBV15,TRBJ2-5,few,CATRKTGETQYF,TGTGCCACCAGAAAGACAGGAGAGACCCAGTACTTC
NA,TRBV7-2,TRBJ2-3,many,CASSLGWGLDTQYF,TGTGCCAGCAGCTTAGGGTGGGGCTTGGATACGCAGTATTTT
NA,TRBV6-2/TRBV6-3,TRBJ2-7,many,CASSYVGGDEQYF,TGTGCCAGCAGTTACGTGGGGGGCGACGAGCAGTACTTC
TRBD1,TRBV2,TRBJ1-1,NA,CATEDRVGPEAFF,TGTGCCACCGAGGACAGGGTGGGCCCTGAAGCTTTCTTT
NA,TRBV29-1,TRBJ2-2,NA,CSATGDTGELFF,TGCAGCGCCACTGGAGACACCGGGGAGCTGTTTTTT
TRBD1,TRBV27,TRBJ2-4,few,CASSPQGARNIQYF,TGTGCCAGCAGTCCGCAGGGGGCTCGCAACATTCAGTACTTC
TRBD1,TRBV20-1,TRBJ2-7,NA,CSVPGQGAGRPGEQYF,TGCAGTGTACCGGGACAGGGGGCCGGTCGACCGGGCGAGCAGTACTTC
TRBD2,TRBV7-9,TRBJ2-3,many,CASSFLSGASTDTQYF,TGTGCCAGCAGCTTTTTAAGCGGGGCAAGCACAGATACGCAGTATTTT
NA,TRBV27,TRBJ1-2,many,CASSLSALGLYGYTF,TGTGCCAGCAGTTTATCCGCTTTGGGCCTCTATGGCTACACCTTC
TRBD2,TRBV30,TRBJ2-1,few,CAWSVGLAGPNNEQFF,TGTGCCTGGAGTGTGGGTCTAGCGGGTCCGAACAATGAGCAGTTCTTC
NA,TRBV14,TRBJ2-5,many,CASSLKTPGLPQGETQYF,TGTGCCAGCAGCCTCAAGACCCCGGGACTTCCTCAGGGGGAGACCCAGTACTTC
TRBD2,TRBV5-5,TRBJ2-3,many,CASSLAREGRSDTQYF,TGTGCCAGCAGCTTGGCACGGGAGGGCCGTTCAGATACGCAGTATTTT
NA,TRBV30,TRBJ1-1,few,CAWSVTFGNTEAFF,TGTGCCTGGAGTGTTACGTTCGGGAACACTGAAGCTTTCTTT
NA,TRBV4-2,TRBJ2-1,many,CASSQGPAGNEQFF,TGTGCCAGCAGCCAAGGCCCAGCGGGCAATGAGCAGTTCTTC
TRBD1,TRBV6-2/TRBV6-3,TRBJ2-7,few,CASVDRGSYEQYF,TGTGCCAGCGTCGACAGGGGATCCTACGAGCAGTACTTC
TRBD1,TRBV5-1,TRBJ1-2,many,CASSLEGQGNPGYTF,TGCGCCAGCAGCTTGGAGGGACAGGGCAACCCTGGCTACACCTTC
TRBD2,TRBV28,TRBJ2-1,many,CASSLLGTSSDNEQFF,TGTGCCAGCAGTTTATTAGGGACTAGCTCTGACAATGAGCAGTTCTTC
NA,TRBV30,TRBJ2-3,NA,CARGLTSSADTQYF,TGTGCCCGGGGGTTGACTAGTTCCGCAGATACGCAGTATTTT
NA,TRBV28,TRBJ1-5,many,CASSLFSYQPQHF,TGTGCCAGCAGTTTGTTCTCGTATCAGCCCCAGCATTTT
NA,TRBV29-1,TRBJ1-2,many,CSVAALLPGYTF,TGCAGCGTTGCCGCGTTGTTACCTGGCTACACCTTC
NA,TRBV28,TRBJ2-7,many,CASSVRSVGYEQYF,TGTGCCAGTAGCGTTCGTAGCGTCGGCTACGAGCAGTACTTC
TRBD1,TRBV5-5,TRBJ2-5,many,CASSTGQGGETQYF,TGTGCCAGCAGCACCGGACAGGGTGGAGAGACCCAGTACTTC
TRBD2,TRBV4-3,TRBJ2-7,many,CASSQEPGLVYEQYF,TGCGCCAGCAGCCAAGAACCGGGACTAGTATACGAGCAGTACTTC
NA,TRBV10-2,TRBJ1-1,many,CASSEPGINRSEAFF,TGCGCCAGCAGTGAACCAGGAATAAATAGATCTGAAGCTTTCTTT
TRBD1,TRBV19,TRBJ1-6,many,CASGGLTGGFSPLHF,TGTGCCAGTGGGGGATTGACAGGGGGCTTTTCACCCCTCCACTTT
TRBD2,TRBV14,TRBJ2-3,many,CASSQFAGGPDTQYF,TGTGCCAGCAGCCAATTTGCGGGAGGGCCAGATACGCAGTATTTT
TRBD1,TRBV6-2/TRBV6-3,TRBJ2-3,few,CASRSLYRDRGVESDTQYF,TGTGCCAGCAGATCCCTGTACCGGGACAGGGGAGTGGAGTCAGATACGCAGTATTTT
NA,TRBV20-1,TRBJ1-1,many,CSASFLGMNTEAFF,TGCAGTGCTAGTTTTCTGGGGATGAACACTGAAGCTTTCTTT
NA,TRBV7-9,TRBJ1-2,many,CASSPPWEANYGYTF,TGTGCCAGCAGCCCTCCTTGGGAAGCTAACTATGGCTACACCTTC
NA,TRBV28,TRBJ2-3,NA,CASSSSPLLGGVSTDTQYF,TGTGCCAGCAGTTCCAGCCCCCTTCTAGGGGGGGTTAGCACAGATACGCAGTATTTT
TRBD2,TRBV12-3/TRBV12-4,TRBJ2-1,few,CASSFAGGVNEQFF,TGTGCCAGCAGTTTTGCGGGGGGGGTCAATGAGCAGTTCTTC
TRBD1,TRBV4-3,TRBJ2-3,many,CASSPGQGSTDTQYF,TGTGCCAGCAGTCCCGGACAGGGGAGCACAGATACGCAGTATTTT
TRBD1,TRBV7-9,TRBJ1-4,NA,CASSYPGQGFETNEKLFF,TGTGCCAGCAGCTATCCGGGACAGGGGTTCGAAACTAATGAAAAACTGTTTTTT